This T cell receptor (beta chain) was identified during a study of T cell responses to AZD1222 COVID-19 vaccine. The study, taken as a whole, reports: The number of AZD1222 recipients seropositive at baseline was only five to seven. In all cases, repertoires were sampled only after the peak T cell response. Mostly white British, mostly female donors; authors suggested clonal diversity may be underestimated.

About this clone: What it binds is not known.

TCRdb's copy holds only in-frame clones and misses some; the assay was immunoSEQ multiplex PCR. In the table there are 100,000 or so clones, roughly 87% of which are singletons. V dropped 3 bases and J dropped 1; count of bases not matched to a gene: 11. Germline V gives CDR1 SEHNR, CDR2 FQNEAQ (reference sequence). CDR3 size: 18 residues. This chain links TRBV7-9 with TRBJ2-4, with 8 bases identical to TRBD1. The sequencing here drew on peripheral blood, taken on day 0 of AZD1222 vaccination. The source of this sequence is an adult in good health. Here the CDR3 reads CASSFAGGARTAKNIQYF. CDR3 nucleotide sequence: TGTGCCAGCAGCTTCGCAGGGGGCGCCCGAACCGCCAAAAACATTCAGTACTTC.